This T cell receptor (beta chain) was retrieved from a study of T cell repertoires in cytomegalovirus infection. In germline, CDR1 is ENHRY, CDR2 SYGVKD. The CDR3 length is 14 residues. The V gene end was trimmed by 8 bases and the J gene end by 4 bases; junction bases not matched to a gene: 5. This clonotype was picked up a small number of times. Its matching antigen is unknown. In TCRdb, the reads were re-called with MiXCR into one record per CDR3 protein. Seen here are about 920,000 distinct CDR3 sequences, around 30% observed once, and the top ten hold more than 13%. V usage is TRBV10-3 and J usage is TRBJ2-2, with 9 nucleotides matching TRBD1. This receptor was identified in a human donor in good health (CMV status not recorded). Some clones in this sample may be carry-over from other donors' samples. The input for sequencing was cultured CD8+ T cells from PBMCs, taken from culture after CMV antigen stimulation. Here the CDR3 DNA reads TGTGCCATCGGAACAGGGGGCCTCACCGGGGAGCTGTTTTTT. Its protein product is CAIGTGGLTGELFF.